The clone carrying this T cell receptor (beta chain) has more than one count but fewer than ten. The table came from immunoSEQ multiplex PCR; TCRdb's copy has only in-frame clones and leaves some out. Of over 80,000 clones in the sample, approximately 82% were seen once. This sample was taken from a study of control samples from healthy donors and cancer patients. Sample: blood. This sequence was found in a man aged 55 to 70 in good health.

CDR3 DNA sequence: TGCGCCAGCAGCTTGGCCGACAGGGTCAGCACAGATACGCAGTATTTT. Protein: CASSLADRVSTDTQYF. The chain uses TRBV5-1 and TRBJ2-3; 7 positions agree with TRBD1. The CDR3 has 16 residues. Germline V gene sequence: CDR1 SGHRS, CDR2 YFSETQ. V lost 0 bases to trimming and J lost 0 bases; unmatched junction nucleotides: 4.